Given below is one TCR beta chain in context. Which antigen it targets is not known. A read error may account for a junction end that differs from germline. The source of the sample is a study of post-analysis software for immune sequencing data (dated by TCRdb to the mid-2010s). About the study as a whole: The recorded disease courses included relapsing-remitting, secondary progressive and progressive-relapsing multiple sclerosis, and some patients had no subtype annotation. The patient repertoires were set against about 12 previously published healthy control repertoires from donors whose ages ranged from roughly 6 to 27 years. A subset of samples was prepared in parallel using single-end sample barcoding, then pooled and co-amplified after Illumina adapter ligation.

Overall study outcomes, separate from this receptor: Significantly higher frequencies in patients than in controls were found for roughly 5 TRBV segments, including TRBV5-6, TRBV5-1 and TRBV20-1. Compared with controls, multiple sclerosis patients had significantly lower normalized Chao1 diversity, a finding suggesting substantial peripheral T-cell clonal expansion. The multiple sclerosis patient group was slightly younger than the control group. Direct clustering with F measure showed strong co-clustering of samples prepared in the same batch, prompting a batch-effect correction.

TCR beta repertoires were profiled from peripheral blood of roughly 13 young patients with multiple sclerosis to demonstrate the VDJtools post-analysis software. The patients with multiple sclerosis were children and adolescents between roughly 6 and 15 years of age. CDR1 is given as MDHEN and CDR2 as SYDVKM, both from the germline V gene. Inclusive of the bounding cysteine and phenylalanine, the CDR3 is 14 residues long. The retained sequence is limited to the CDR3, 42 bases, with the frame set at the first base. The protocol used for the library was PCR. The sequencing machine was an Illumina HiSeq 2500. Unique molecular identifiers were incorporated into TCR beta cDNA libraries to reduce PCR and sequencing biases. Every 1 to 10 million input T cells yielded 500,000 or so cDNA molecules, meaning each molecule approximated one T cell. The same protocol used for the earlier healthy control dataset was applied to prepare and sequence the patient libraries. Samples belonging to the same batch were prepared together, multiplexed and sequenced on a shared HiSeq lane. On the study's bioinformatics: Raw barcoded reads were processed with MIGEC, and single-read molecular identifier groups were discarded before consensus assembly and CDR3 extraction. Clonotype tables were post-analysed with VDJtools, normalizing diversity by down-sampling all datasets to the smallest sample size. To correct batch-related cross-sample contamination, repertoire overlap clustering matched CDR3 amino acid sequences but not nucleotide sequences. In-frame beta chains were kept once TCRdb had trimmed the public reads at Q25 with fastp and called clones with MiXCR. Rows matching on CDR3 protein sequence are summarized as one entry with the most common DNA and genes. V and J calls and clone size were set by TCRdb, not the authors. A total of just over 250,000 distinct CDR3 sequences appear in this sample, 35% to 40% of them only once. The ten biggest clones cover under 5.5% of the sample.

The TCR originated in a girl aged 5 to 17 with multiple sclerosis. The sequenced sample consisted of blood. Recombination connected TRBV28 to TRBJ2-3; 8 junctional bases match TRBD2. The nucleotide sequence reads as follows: TGTGCCGGCAGTTTCCAGCGGGAGACAGATACGCAGTATTTT. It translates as CAGSFQRETDTQYF.